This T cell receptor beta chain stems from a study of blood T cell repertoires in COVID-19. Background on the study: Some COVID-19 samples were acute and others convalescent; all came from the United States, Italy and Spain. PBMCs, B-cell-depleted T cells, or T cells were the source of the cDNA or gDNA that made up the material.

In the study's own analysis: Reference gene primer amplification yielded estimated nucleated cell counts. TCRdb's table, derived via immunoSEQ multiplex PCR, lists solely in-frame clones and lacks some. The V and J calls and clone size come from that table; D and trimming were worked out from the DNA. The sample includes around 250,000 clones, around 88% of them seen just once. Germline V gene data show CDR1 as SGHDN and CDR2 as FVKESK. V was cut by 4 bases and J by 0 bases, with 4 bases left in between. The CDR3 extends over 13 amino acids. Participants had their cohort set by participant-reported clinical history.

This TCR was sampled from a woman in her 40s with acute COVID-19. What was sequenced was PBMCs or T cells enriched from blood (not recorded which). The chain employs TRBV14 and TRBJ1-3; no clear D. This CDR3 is CASSPLSGNTIYF. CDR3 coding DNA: TGTGCCAGCAGCCCTCTCTCTGGAAACACCATATATTTT.